The clone carrying this T cell receptor beta chain was seen only once. The target antigen is unknown. The data were obtained in a study of cytomegalovirus exposure and HLA in healthy donors. The primer mix had 60 Vbeta and 13 Jbeta primers. Sequenced by immunoSEQ multiplex PCR; TCRdb stores in-frame clones only, minus some. The sample lists about 120,000 clones, around 77% occurring once. The study, taken as a whole, reports: Later analysis identified 15,000 to 20,000 TCR beta sequences associated with HLA alleles, using a false discovery rate threshold of 0.05. The authors considered a cluster of highly shared sequence variants likely to be a sequencing artifact. The classifier reportedly diagnosed cytomegalovirus status with high specificity and sensitivity. Reported findings show TCR beta sequences accurately forecast HLA-A and HLA-B alleles in most subjects.

The origin of this receptor is a male donor in good health and CMV-seropositive. Sample: PBMCs.

In nucleotides, the CDR3 is TGTGCCAGCATGAGGACAGGGAGCCCCGGGGAGCTGTTTTTT. Its protein product is CASMRTGSPGELFF. This chain uses TRBV6-1 with TRBJ2-2, with TRBD1 matching 8 bases. The CDR3 covers 14 residues. V trimming: 7 bases; J trimming: 6 bases; junction bases outside the gene matches: 7. Germline CDR1 MNHNS, CDR2 SASEGT.